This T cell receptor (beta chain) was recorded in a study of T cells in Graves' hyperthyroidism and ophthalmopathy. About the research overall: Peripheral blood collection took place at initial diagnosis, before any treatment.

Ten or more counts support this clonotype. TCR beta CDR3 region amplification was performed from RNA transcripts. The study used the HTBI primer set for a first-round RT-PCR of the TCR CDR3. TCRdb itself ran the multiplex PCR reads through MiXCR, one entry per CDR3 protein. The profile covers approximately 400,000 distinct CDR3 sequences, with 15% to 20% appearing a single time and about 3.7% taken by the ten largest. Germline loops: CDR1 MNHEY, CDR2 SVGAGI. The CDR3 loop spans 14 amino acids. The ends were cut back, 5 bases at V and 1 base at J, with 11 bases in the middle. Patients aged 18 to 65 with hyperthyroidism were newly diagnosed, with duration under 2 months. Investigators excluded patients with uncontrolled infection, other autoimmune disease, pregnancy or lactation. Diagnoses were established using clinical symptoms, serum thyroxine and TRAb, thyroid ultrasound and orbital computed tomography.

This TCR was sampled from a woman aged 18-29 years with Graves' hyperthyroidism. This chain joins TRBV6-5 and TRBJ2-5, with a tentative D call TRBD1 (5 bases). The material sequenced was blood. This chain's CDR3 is CASSPDSFQETQYF. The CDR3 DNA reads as TGTGCCAGCAGTCCCGACAGTTTCCAAGAGACCCAGTACTTC.